The 23 T cell receptor delta chains below all came from one sample that was sequenced in a study of γδ T cells in repeated Plasmodium falciparum infection. Vgamma9/Vdelta2+ and Vdelta2-negative gammadelta T cells were flow-sorted from PBMC for bulk sequencing. TCRdb redid the clone calls on the multiplex PCR reads with CATT. The repertoire includes 85,000 to 95,000 delta-chain clones, approximately 1.5% of them detected once, and over 8% sits in the top ten. Sequenced material: gamma-delta T cells from blood. The source is a pool of human donors (malaria-infected and uninfected, not separated).

This clone was counted at least ten times. The V gene is TRDV2, the J gene TRDJ1; 10 bases fit TRDD3. This CDR3 comprises 21 residues. Germline V lookup: CDR1 GEAIGNYY, CDR2 EKD. The V segment lost 3 bases and the J segment 0 bases; nucleotides outside the gene matches: 21. The CDR3 nucleotides read TGTGCCTGTGACCCCGTTCCCGGACTGGGGGATTTAGGCGGGTACACCGATAAACTCATCTTT. Translation: CACDPVPGLGDLGGYTDKLIF.

This clone was counted between two and nine times. The protein held in TCRdb is that of a much larger clone and does not match this DNA's translation at residue 8, likely because of a read error; the protein shown is translated from the DNA. The J gene is TRDJ3, the V gene TRDV1; 9 positions match TRDD3. Here the J gene was assigned by germline matching of the DNA, as TCRdb has none. The CDR3 consists of 24 residues. Germline V gives CDR1 TSWWSYY, CDR2 QGS. With V trimmed by 5 bases and J by 0 bases, 23 bases remained unmatched. CDR3 loop: CALGPIPLLRTGGLYSWDTRQMFF. CDR3 nucleotides: TGTGCTCTTGGGCCCATCCCCCTCCTACGAACTGGGGGACTGTACTCCTGGGACACCCGACAGATGTTTTTC.

Comments on this clone: With only one base between it and a far larger clone, this is likely a read error. The sample has other DNA sequences that encode this CDR3 too. The J gene is TRDJ1, the V gene TRDV2; 13 bases are shared with TRDD3. Germline V gene sequence: CDR1 GEAIGNYY, CDR2 EKD. The CDR3 totals 19 residues. In DNA, the CDR3 is TGTGCCTGTGACGATTTACTGGGGGATACGCCCGCGTACACCGATAAACTAATCTTT. Translated, it gives CACDDLLGDTPAYTDKLIF.

A few counts support this clone. The mismatch at residue 17 between this DNA's translation and the TCRdb protein of a much larger clone likely reflects a read error; the protein shown is translated from the DNA. The chain links TRDV1 to TRDJ1, with D perhaps matching TRDD3 (5 bases). The CDR3 has 20 amino acids. Germline CDR1 TSWWSYY, CDR2 QGS. CDR3 DNA: TGTGCTCTTGGGGAAAACAGCGGGCCATCCTCGGGGGTCCTCACCGATAGACTCATCTTT. Protein product: CALGENSGPSSGVLTDRLIF.

The sample holds a few counts of this clone. The TCRdb protein, from a much larger clone, departs from this DNA's translation at residue 13, likely by read error; the protein shown derives from the DNA. Written as DNA, the CDR3 is TGTGCCTGTGACCATATTGATGTGGGGGATACTGCTTCGACAGCACAACTCTTCTTT. This sequence encodes CACDHIDVGDTASTAQLFF. V is TRDV2 and J is TRDJ2; TRDD3 agrees at 10 bases. No J gene is reported in TCRdb; it was inferred here by comparing the DNA with germline. The CDR3 extends over 19 amino acids. Trimming removed 3 bases from V and 4 bases from J; junction bases left unmatched: 16. The germline CDR1 and CDR2 sequences are GEAIGNYY and EKD.

Points on this clone: TCRdb's protein for this DNA is that of a much larger clone and differs from the translation at residue 10, likely a read error; the protein shown is the DNA translation. V gene TRDV1 combines with J gene TRDJ1; D gene uncertain. The CDR3 length is 16 residues. Between the trimmed V and J ends, which lost 2 bases and 6 bases, there was a span of 19 bases. Germline V gives CDR1 TSWWSYY, CDR2 QGS. CDR3 amino acids: CALGEDLFLWENKLIF. The CDR3 coding sequence is TGTGCTCTTGGGGAAGATCTTTTTCTGTGGGAAAATAAACTCATCTTT.

With regard to this clone: This is likely an artifact of a read error, given a far larger clone one base away. The sample contains more than one DNA sequence encoding this CDR3. The chain couples TRDV2 to TRDJ1; 7 bases fit TRDD3. TCRdb lists no J gene, so it was determined here by aligning the DNA to germline. The CDR3 totals 15 residues. CDR1 is GEAIGNYY, CDR2 EKD, per germline. The trim removed 7 bases at V and 4 bases at J, leaving 14 bases unmatched. In DNA form, the CDR3 reads TGTGCCTGCGACTCTCGGGGGATGCTGGGCGATAAACTCATCTTT. Protein sequence: CACDSRGMLGDKLIF.

In this sample, this clone turned up a few times. A read error likely explains this, since a far larger clone differs by one base. This specimen includes other DNA sequences encoding the same CDR3. The chain carries TRDV1 and TRDJ1; TRDD3 aligns across 13 bases. Germline values: CDR1 TSWWSYY, CDR2 QGS. There are 23 residues in the CDR3. In nucleotides, the CDR3 is TGTGCCCTTGGGGAACAGCCTTGTACTGGGGGATACGCTGATGTGCTGTACACCGATAAACTCATCTTT. It encodes CALGEQPCTGGYADVLYTDKLIF.

The table lists this clone with many counts. V usage is TRDV1 and J usage is TRDJ1; TRDD3 agrees at 13 bases. With V trimmed by 5 bases and J by 2 bases, 23 bases remained unmatched. This CDR3 is 22 amino acids long. Germline CDR1 is TSWWSYY and CDR2 is QGS. The CDR3 loop is CALGLPLGRSTGGYGTTDKLIF. The CDR3, as DNA: TGTGCTCTTGGGCTCCCATTAGGCCGTAGTACTGGGGGATACGGTACTACCGATAAACTCATCTTT.

This clone has only a few counts. The TCRdb protein, from a much larger clone, departs from this DNA's translation at residue 4, likely by read error; the protein shown derives from the DNA. The CDR3 loop reads CALVIRTGGLSAKLIF. CDR3 DNA: TGTGCTCTTGTGATCCGAACTGGGGGATTATCCGCCAAACTCATCTTT. V and J are TRDV1 and TRDJ1; 10 nucleotides agree with TRDD3. The J gene was missing in TCRdb and was found by matching the end of the DNA to germline. Germline V gives CDR1 TSWWSYY, CDR2 QGS. CDR3 length: 16 residues. V dropped 7 bases and J dropped 8; count of bases not matched to a gene: 16.

This clone was observed a few times. For this DNA, TCRdb reports the protein of a much larger clone, which diverges at residue 10, most likely from a read error; the protein presented here is translated directly from the DNA. The V gene is TRDV2, the J gene TRDJ1; TRDD3 agrees at 10 bases. Germline matching of the DNA provided the J gene here, since TCRdb leaves it blank. J gave up 1 base and V 0 bases, and 4 bases lay outside the gene matches. The length of the CDR3 is 16 residues. Germline V gives CDR1 GEAIGNYY, CDR2 EKD. DNA of the CDR3: TGTGCCTGTGACACCGGTACTGGGGGATGCACCGATAAACTCATCTTT. The encoded protein is CACDTGTGGCTDKLIF.

As concerns this clone: TCRdb's entry gives the protein of a much larger clone, which mismatches this DNA's translation at residue 5, likely from a read error; the protein reported here is translated from the DNA. The chain uses TRDV2 and TRDJ1, with 9 bases aligning to TRDD3. Germline matching of the DNA provided the J gene here, since TCRdb leaves it blank. J was trimmed by 2 bases and V by 2 bases; bases with no gene match: 35. CDR1 and CDR2 from the germline V gene are GEAIGNYY and EKD. CDR3 length: 25 amino acids. CDR3 sequence reads: CACDIVGPSQVLATGGPLSTDKLIF. The CDR3 DNA reads TGTGCCTGTGACATCGTGGGCCCTTCCCAGGTCCTGGCTACTGGGGGACCCCTTTCGACCGATAAACTCATCTTT.

About this clone itself: A far larger clone lies a single base away; this is likely a read error. The sample has other DNA sequences that encode this CDR3 too. V gene assignment gives TRDV2, but the J gene was left uncalled; TRDD3, as called in the table, went unchecked against the DNA. The CDR3 length is 18 residues. The germline CDR1 and CDR2 sequences are GEAIGNYY and EKD. The CDR3 DNA reads as TGTGCCTGTGACTTTACTGGGCTGCGCTCCTGGGACACCCGACAGATGTTCTTC. As protein: CACDFTGLRSWDTRQMFF.

Concerning this clone: TCRdb shows a much larger clone's protein in place of this DNA's translation, and the two differ at residue 13, likely through a read error; the protein shown is translated from the DNA. This rearrangement joins TRDV1 to TRDJ1; 8 bases are shared with TRDD3. In the absence of a J gene in TCRdb, the DNA was matched to germline to assign it here. Looked up from germline, CDR1 is TSWWSYY and CDR2 is QGS. The CDR3 covers 23 residues. Germline trimming cut 0 bases from V and 4 bases from J; bases unmatched to any gene: 28. The CDR3 sequence: CALGELSQPAKVPGDKYVDKLIF. The CDR3 nucleotides read TGTGCTCTTGGGGAACTATCCCAACCCGCCAAAGTACCGGGGGATAAATATGTCGATAAACTCATCTTT.

The sample holds a few counts of this clone. Translating this DNA gives a protein that differs at residue 6 from the TCRdb one, which belongs to a much larger clone; a read error is likely, and the protein shown is this translation. The CDR3 DNA reads TGTGCTCTTGGGGTTCGTTCCTACGCTACGAGAAACTGGGGGATAACAGGATTCACCGATAAACTCATCTTT. Translated: CALGVRSYATRNWGITGFTDKLIF. The J gene is TRDJ1, the V gene TRDV1; 11 bases fit TRDD3. TCRdb is silent on the J gene; assignment here came from matching the DNA to germline. The CDR3 runs 24 residues. The germline V gene has CDR1 TSWWSYY and CDR2 QGS. V lost 4 bases to trimming and J lost 1 base; unmatched junction nucleotides: 29.

This clone was seen many times. The V call is TRDV1, the J call TRDJ1; 8 bases line up with TRDD3. The CDR3 length is 19 residues. Looked up from germline, CDR1 is TSWWSYY and CDR2 is QGS. Trimming at V came to 0 bases and at J to 3 bases, leaving 15 bases not matched to a gene. CDR3 DNA: TGTGCTCTTGGGGAACTAGGTACTGTACTGGGGGCCTGGTCCGATAAACTCATCTTT. Its translation is CALGELGTVLGAWSDKLIF.

This clone was observed many times. The chain recombines TRDV2 with TRDJ1; the match to TRDD3 covers 7 bases. No J gene is reported in TCRdb; it was inferred here by comparing the DNA with germline. V trimming: 2 bases; J trimming: 1 base; junction bases outside the gene matches: 24. The germline V gene encodes CDR1 GEAIGNYY and CDR2 EKD. The CDR3 spans 21 residues. In DNA, the CDR3 is TGTGCCTGTGACATCCTAGCGAACCCGGGGGATCCCCAAAAGTTCACCGATAAACTCATCTTT. Its protein is CACDILANPGDPQKFTDKLIF.

This clone was counted only a few times. The V call is TRDV1, the J call TRDJ1, with 12 positions matching TRDD3. The CDR3 consists of 23 residues. The junction had 20 bases not matched to a gene; V was cut back by 0 bases and J by 0 bases. CDR1 is TSWWSYY, CDR2 QGS, per germline. The CDR3 bases are TGTGCTCTTGGGGAACTTAGGGGTCCCTGGGGGATACGCTACGAGGGGTACACCGATAAACTCATCTTT. Its translation: CALGELRGPWGIRYEGYTDKLIF.

This clone was counted only a few times. The protein recorded in TCRdb matches a much larger clone and deviates from this DNA's translation at residue 12, suggesting a read error; the protein here is obtained by translating the DNA. The V gene reported is TRDV2; the J gene is uncalled. Germline V gene data show CDR1 as GEAIGNYY and CDR2 as EKD. The CDR3 has 14 residues. This CDR3 is CACDDGGPTAQPFF. The CDR3 bases are TGTGCCTGTGACGATGGGGGGCCGACAGCACAACCCTTCTTT.

This clone was found a few times. A far larger clone is just one base off, so this is likely a read error. The same CDR3 is also encoded by other DNA sequences in this sample. This chain connects TRDV2 to TRDJ1; 10 positions match TRDD3. Since TCRdb gives no J gene, matching the DNA to germline was used here to assign it. The CDR3 has 23 amino acids. Germline CDR1 reads GEAIGNYY; CDR2 reads EKD. CDR3 bases: TGTGCCTGCGACACCGGGGGGGCCCGATACTTCGACCGGGGGATACGGTACACCGATAAACTCATCTTT. This sequence encodes CACDTGGARYFDRGIRYTDKLIF.

This clone was counted between two and nine times. A read error likely explains why the TCRdb protein, taken from a much larger clone, differs from this DNA's translation at residue 10; the protein shown is translated from the DNA. The V and J genes are TRDV1 and TRDJ1, with TRDD3 identical over 10 bases. Germline matching of the DNA provided the J gene here, since TCRdb leaves it blank. The CDR3 contains 22 residues. The germline CDR1 and CDR2 sequences are TSWWSYY and QGS. The V and J ends lost 3 bases and 0 bases, in that order; junction bases with no gene match: 22. The CDR3 bases are TGTGCTCTTGGGGAGCCCGAAGCCTCGTGCTGGGGGATAAAAGGGTACACCGATAAACTCATCTTT. It is translated as CALGEPEASCWGIKGYTDKLIF.

Sample share makes this clone medium-sized. The sample contains more than one DNA sequence encoding this CDR3. In nucleotides, the CDR3 is TGTGCCTGTGACCCTCTGAAGGACTGGGGAGACTCCACCGATAAACTCATCTTT. Its protein is CACDPLKDWGDSTDKLIF. The chain joins TRDV2 to TRDJ1; TRDD3 matches 7 bases. There are 18 residues in the CDR3. CDR1 and CDR2 (germline): GEAIGNYY, EKD. The J segment lost 1 base and the V segment lost 3 bases, leaving 16 bases of the junction unmatched.

This clone occurred a few times. A far larger clone is one base from this, pointing to a likely read error. This sample includes further DNA sequences coding for the same CDR3. V and J are TRDV1 and TRDJ1, with 10 positions matching TRDD3. TCRdb is silent on the J gene; assignment here came from matching the DNA to germline. The germline gives CDR1 TSWWSYY, CDR2 QGS. V shed 0 bases, J shed 0 bases, and the junction held 22 bases outside the gene matches. The CDR3 consists of 23 residues. CDR3 sequence reads: CALGELRRGPTPWWGIHTDKLIF. In nucleotides, the CDR3 is TGTGCTCTTGGGGAACTTAGGCGTGGCCCTACGCCCTGGTGGGGGATACACACCGATAAACTCATCTTT.